The rows below give T cell receptor beta chains drawn from one sample of a study of shared clonotypes between healthy human individuals. Using immunoSEQ multiplex PCR, the repertoire was profiled, and TCRdb retains in-frame clones only, with some absent. The sample carries about 2,200,000 clones, just over 90% recorded once. Sequenced: naive CD8+ T cells from PBMCs. These receptors all come from a man aged 18 to 30 in good health. Some clones in this sample may be carry-over from other donors' samples. CDR3s include the opening cysteine and the closing phenylalanine or tryptophan. A D gene is named only where the DNA matches it firmly. Where a row states a size, it is once, few, many or the class of an expanded clone; other rows omit it.

abundance: NA; v_gene: TRBV5-6; d_gene: NA; j_gene: TRBJ2-1; CDR3nt: TGTGCCAGCAGCCCGCTAGCCCCAAGCTCCTACAATGAGCAGTTCTTC; CDR3aa: CASSPLAPSSYNEQFF
abundance: NA; v_gene: TRBV9; d_gene: NA; j_gene: TRBJ2-7; CDR3nt: TGTGCCAGCAGCGAAAGTCCAGGATCCTACGAGCAGTACTTC; CDR3aa: CASSESPGSYEQYF
abundance: NA; v_gene: TRBV5-6; d_gene: TRBD2; j_gene: TRBJ2-4; CDR3nt: TGTGCCAGCTGTGGGGAGGGCCGGGCCAAAAACATTCAGTACTTC; CDR3aa: CASCGEGRAKNIQYF
abundance: NA; v_gene: TRBV9; d_gene: NA; j_gene: TRBJ2-2; CDR3nt: TGTGCCAGCAGCGTAGATCACCGTGGGGGGAGGAACGGGGAGCTGTTTTTT; CDR3aa: CASSVDHRGGRNGELFF
abundance: NA; v_gene: TRBV4-1; d_gene: NA; j_gene: TRBJ2-1; CDR3nt: TGCGCCAGCAGCCAAGGTTGGGGGGAGCAGTTCTTC; CDR3aa: CASSQGWGEQFF
abundance: NA; v_gene: TRBV2; d_gene: NA; j_gene: TRBJ2-7; CDR3nt: TGTGCCAGCAGTCAATACCGAGACAGTGAGCAGTACTTC; CDR3aa: CASSQYRDSEQYF
abundance: NA; v_gene: TRBV7-9; d_gene: TRBD1; j_gene: TRBJ2-2; CDR3nt: TGTGCCAGCAGCTTGAGCGGGACAGGGGTGGCCGGGGAGCTGTTTTTT; CDR3aa: CASSLSGTGVAGELFF
abundance: once; v_gene: TRBV4-2; d_gene: NA; j_gene: TRBJ2-7; CDR3nt: TGTGCCAGCAGCCAAGATCGCTCGAGCTCCTACGAGCAGTACTTC; CDR3aa: CASSQDRSSSYEQYF
abundance: NA; v_gene: TRBV11-2; d_gene: TRBD1; j_gene: TRBJ2-7; CDR3nt: TGTGCCAGCAGTTCCACCGGGACAGGGTTCCACGAGCAGTACTTC; CDR3aa: CASSSTGTGFHEQYF
abundance: NA; v_gene: TRBV6-5; d_gene: NA; j_gene: TRBJ1-2; CDR3nt: TGTGCCAGCAGTTTGACAGAAGGAAGAGGCTACACCTTC; CDR3aa: CASSLTEGRGYTF
abundance: NA; v_gene: TRBV25-1; d_gene: NA; j_gene: TRBJ2-2; CDR3nt: TGTGCCAGCAGTGCTTCCGGGGAGCTGTTTTTT; CDR3aa: CASSASGELFF
abundance: NA; v_gene: TRBV2; d_gene: NA; j_gene: TRBJ1-2; CDR3nt: TGTGCCAGCAGTGAAGTCACGATATCGGGGGGAGGCTACACCTTC; CDR3aa: CASSEVTISGGGYTF
abundance: NA; v_gene: TRBV29-1; d_gene: NA; j_gene: TRBJ2-2; CDR3nt: TGCAGCGTTGAGGCAGGGGGGACCGGGGAGCTGTTTTTT; CDR3aa: CSVEAGGTGELFF
abundance: NA; v_gene: TRBV29-1; d_gene: NA; j_gene: TRBJ2-2; CDR3nt: TGCAGCGTTCGGACAGGAGGGCGTAGGGAGCTGTTTTTT; CDR3aa: CSVRTGGRRELFF
abundance: NA; v_gene: TRBV15; d_gene: NA; j_gene: TRBJ2-7; CDR3nt: TGTGCCACCAGCAGTGTAAGCTCCTACGAGCAGTACTTC; CDR3aa: CATSSVSSYEQYF
abundance: NA; v_gene: TRBV7-9; d_gene: NA; j_gene: TRBJ2-3; CDR3nt: TGTGCCAGCAGCCTAGGGGTCGGCAGGGGAGGCACAGATACGCAGTATTTT; CDR3aa: CASSLGVGRGGTDTQYF
abundance: once; v_gene: TRBV21-1; d_gene: NA; j_gene: TRBJ1-5; CDR3nt: TGTGCCAGCAGCAAAGCCGGACAGCCAGCCGGGCCCCAGCATTTT; CDR3aa: CASSKAGQPAGPQHF
abundance: few; v_gene: TRBV2; d_gene: NA; j_gene: TRBJ2-3; CDR3nt: TGTGCCAGCAGGCGCACAGATACGCAGTATTTT; CDR3aa: CASRRTDTQYF
abundance: NA; v_gene: TRBV5-4; d_gene: NA; j_gene: TRBJ2-5; CDR3nt: TGTGCCAGCAGCTTGGGGCAGCCGGAAGAGACCCAGTACTTC; CDR3aa: CASSLGQPEETQYF
abundance: NA; v_gene: TRBV13; d_gene: NA; j_gene: TRBJ1-1; CDR3nt: TGTGCCAGCAGCTTAAGGCCCCTCAACACTGAAGCTTTCTTT; CDR3aa: CASSLRPLNTEAFF
abundance: NA; v_gene: TRBV5-6; d_gene: TRBD1; j_gene: TRBJ1-4; CDR3nt: TGTGCCAGCAGCTTTTCCTACCAGGGGACAGATGAAAAACTGTTTTTT; CDR3aa: CASSFSYQGTDEKLFF
abundance: NA; v_gene: TRBV4-1; d_gene: TRBD2; j_gene: TRBJ2-7; CDR3nt: TGCGCCAGCAGCGAGGGACTAGAATACGAGCAGTACTTC; CDR3aa: CASSEGLEYEQYF
abundance: NA; v_gene: TRBV7-6; d_gene: NA; j_gene: TRBJ2-1; CDR3nt: TGTGCCAGCAGCTTATTGGGACCAGACAATGAGCAGTTCTTC; CDR3aa: CASSLLGPDNEQFF
abundance: NA; v_gene: TRBV4-1; d_gene: TRBD1; j_gene: TRBJ2-6; CDR3nt: TGCGCCAGCAGCCAAGAAATGCACAGGGGGCTTTCTGGGGCCAACGTCCTGACTTTC; CDR3aa: CASSQEMHRGLSGANVLTF
abundance: NA; v_gene: TRBV4-3; d_gene: NA; j_gene: TRBJ2-1; CDR3nt: TGCGCCAGCAGCCAAGGGCCAGCCCCCTACAATGAGCAGTTCTTC; CDR3aa: CASSQGPAPYNEQFF
abundance: NA; v_gene: TRBV6-5; d_gene: TRBD2; j_gene: TRBJ2-3; CDR3nt: TGTGCCAGCAGTCCCCTAGCGGGGGCGGATACGCAGTATTTT; CDR3aa: CASSPLAGADTQYF
abundance: once; v_gene: TRBV6-1; d_gene: NA; j_gene: TRBJ1-5; CDR3nt: TGTGCCAGCAGTGAACGTACGGCCCAAAGGCCCCAGCATTTT; CDR3aa: CASSERTAQRPQHF
abundance: NA; v_gene: TRBV28; d_gene: TRBD1; j_gene: TRBJ2-7; CDR3nt: TGTGCCAGCAGTCCAATCCCCGGTCGGTACGGGACAGGGGCCTCCTACGAGCAGTACTTC; CDR3aa: CASSPIPGRYGTGASYEQYF
abundance: NA; v_gene: TRBV4-3; d_gene: TRBD2; j_gene: TRBJ2-7; CDR3nt: TGCGCCAGCAGCCAAGAGTGGTCTAGCGGACGCGTGGGGAGGATTAACGAGCAGTACTTC; CDR3aa: CASSQEWSSGRVGRINEQYF
abundance: NA; v_gene: TRBV23-1; d_gene: TRBD1; j_gene: TRBJ2-7; CDR3nt: TGCGCCAGCAGAACTCAGGGGGCCAGCTTTTACGAGCAGTACTTC; CDR3aa: CASRTQGASFYEQYF
abundance: NA; v_gene: TRBV29-1; d_gene: NA; j_gene: TRBJ1-3; CDR3nt: TGCAGCGGTGTCTACACTGGAAACACCATATATTTT; CDR3aa: CSGVYTGNTIYF
abundance: NA; v_gene: TRBV5-4; d_gene: NA; j_gene: TRBJ2-7; CDR3nt: TGTGCCAGCAGCTTGGGGTGGGGCGAGCAGTACTTC; CDR3aa: CASSLGWGEQYF
abundance: NA; v_gene: TRBV15; d_gene: TRBD1; j_gene: TRBJ1-5; CDR3nt: TGTGCCACCAGCCACAGGGGTTCCCAGCCCCAGCATTTT; CDR3aa: CATSHRGSQPQHF
abundance: NA; v_gene: TRBV15; d_gene: NA; j_gene: TRBJ1-5; CDR3nt: TGTGCCACCAGCCAGAGCAATAGCAATCAGCCCCAGCATTTT; CDR3aa: CATSQSNSNQPQHF
abundance: once; v_gene: TRBV7-9; d_gene: NA; j_gene: TRBJ1-1; CDR3nt: TGTGCCAGCAGCCCCGCCGTGGTACACACTGAAGCTTTCTTT; CDR3aa: CASSPAVVHTEAFF
abundance: NA; v_gene: TRBV27; d_gene: TRBD2; j_gene: TRBJ2-7; CDR3nt: TGTGCCAGCAGTTTCATGGCCGCGGGAGTTCCTAACGAGCAGTACTTC; CDR3aa: CASSFMAAGVPNEQYF
abundance: NA; v_gene: TRBV6-1; d_gene: NA; j_gene: TRBJ2-7; CDR3nt: TGTGCCAGCAGTGAATTCCGGCCTTACGAGCAGTACTTC; CDR3aa: CASSEFRPYEQYF
abundance: NA; v_gene: TRBV6-4; d_gene: NA; j_gene: TRBJ2-3; CDR3nt: TGTGCCAGCAATGAACAGGGCCCCCGCATCACAGATACGCAGTATTTT; CDR3aa: CASNEQGPRITDTQYF
abundance: NA; v_gene: TRBV9; d_gene: TRBD2; j_gene: TRBJ2-7; CDR3nt: TGTGCCAGCAGCGTGGACTGGGGGGGAAGCCTCCACGAGCAGTACTTC; CDR3aa: CASSVDWGGSLHEQYF
abundance: NA; v_gene: TRBV28; d_gene: TRBD1; j_gene: TRBJ2-1; CDR3nt: TGTGCCAGCAGACTAAAACAGGGGGTGGTATACAATGAGCAGTTCTTC; CDR3aa: CASRLKQGVVYNEQFF
abundance: NA; v_gene: TRBV19; d_gene: NA; j_gene: TRBJ2-3; CDR3nt: TGTGCCAGTAGTATGACTCTACCGGGGGATACGCAGTATTTT; CDR3aa: CASSMTLPGDTQYF
abundance: NA; v_gene: TRBV4-1; d_gene: TRBD2; j_gene: TRBJ2-1; CDR3nt: TGCGCCAGCAGCCAAGGGACTAGCGGGTGGGAGCAGTTCTTC; CDR3aa: CASSQGTSGWEQFF
abundance: NA; v_gene: TRBV7-3; d_gene: NA; j_gene: TRBJ2-3; CDR3nt: TGTGCCAGCAGCCCCCGGGACGTAGATACGCAGTATTTT; CDR3aa: CASSPRDVDTQYF
abundance: NA; v_gene: TRBV9; d_gene: TRBD2; j_gene: TRBJ2-1; CDR3nt: TGTGCCAGCAGTAGTAGCGGGAGGAACTACAATGAGCAGTTCTTC; CDR3aa: CASSSSGRNYNEQFF
abundance: NA; v_gene: TRBV4-3; d_gene: TRBD2; j_gene: TRBJ2-1; CDR3nt: TGCGCCAGCAGCCAAGATAACCTAGCGGTATACAATGAGCAGTTCTTC; CDR3aa: CASSQDNLAVYNEQFF
abundance: NA; v_gene: TRBV9; d_gene: NA; j_gene: TRBJ2-7; CDR3nt: TGTGCCAGCAGCGCCCATCGGACAGACGAGCAGTACTTC; CDR3aa: CASSAHRTDEQYF
abundance: NA; v_gene: TRBV27; d_gene: TRBD1; j_gene: TRBJ1-2; CDR3nt: TGTGCCAGCAGTTTTGGCCAGGGGGCCCATGGCTACACCTTC; CDR3aa: CASSFGQGAHGYTF
abundance: NA; v_gene: TRBV9; d_gene: NA; j_gene: TRBJ1-2; CDR3nt: TGTGCCAGCAGCGCCTCGGGATCCTATGGCTACACCTTC; CDR3aa: CASSASGSYGYTF
abundance: few; v_gene: TRBV30; d_gene: NA; j_gene: TRBJ1-1; CDR3nt: TGTGCCTGGACCGCGGAGGTAGTCACTGAAGCTTTCTTT; CDR3aa: CAWTAEVVTEAFF
abundance: NA; v_gene: TRBV4-1; d_gene: NA; j_gene: TRBJ2-5; CDR3nt: TGCGCCAGCAGCCGCAAGGACCCCTCAGTACAAGAGACCCAGTACTTC; CDR3aa: CASSRKDPSVQETQYF
abundance: NA; v_gene: TRBV29-1; d_gene: NA; j_gene: TRBJ1-2; CDR3nt: TGCAGCGTTGAGATCAGGGGCTATGGCTACACCTTC; CDR3aa: CSVEIRGYGYTF
abundance: NA; v_gene: TRBV5-5; d_gene: TRBD1; j_gene: TRBJ2-7; CDR3nt: TGTGCCAGCAGCGGGACAGACTCCTACGAGCAGTACTTC; CDR3aa: CASSGTDSYEQYF
abundance: NA; v_gene: TRBV30; d_gene: NA; j_gene: TRBJ2-7; CDR3nt: TGTGCCTGGAGTGACCCCCGTGGACTCGGGGGTTTGGACGAGCAGTACTTC; CDR3aa: CAWSDPRGLGGLDEQYF
abundance: NA; v_gene: TRBV2; d_gene: TRBD2; j_gene: TRBJ2-1; CDR3nt: TGTGCCAGCAGCGTAGCGGGATCAAAGAATGAGCAGTTCTTC; CDR3aa: CASSVAGSKNEQFF
abundance: NA; v_gene: TRBV19; d_gene: NA; j_gene: TRBJ1-4; CDR3nt: TGTGCCAGTAGTGCCCCCGGGTTATATGAAAAACTGTTTTTT; CDR3aa: CASSAPGLYEKLFF
abundance: NA; v_gene: TRBV5-1; d_gene: NA; j_gene: TRBJ1-1; CDR3nt: TGCGCCAGCAGCTTGGCTGGGGGCGTGAACACTGAAGCTTTCTTT; CDR3aa: CASSLAGGVNTEAFF
abundance: NA; v_gene: TRBV9; d_gene: TRBD2; j_gene: TRBJ2-4; CDR3nt: TGTGCCAGCAGCGTAGGACTAGCGGGAGTAACCAAAAACATTCAGTACTTC; CDR3aa: CASSVGLAGVTKNIQYF
abundance: NA; v_gene: TRBV7-9; d_gene: NA; j_gene: TRBJ2-3; CDR3nt: TGTGCCAGCAGCTTACCCGTGGGAGCCTCCAAATTT; CDR3aa: CASSLPVGASKF
abundance: NA; v_gene: TRBV29-1; d_gene: TRBD2; j_gene: TRBJ2-1; CDR3nt: TGCAGCGTCCCGCTAGCGGGACGCAATGAGCAGTTCTTC; CDR3aa: CSVPLAGRNEQFF